This T cell receptor beta chain originates from a study of Tregs in tolerant kidney transplant recipients. Unstimulated regulatory T cells (CD4+CD25+CD127-), CD4+CD25- non-regulatory cells, CD4 and CD8 cells were FACS-sorted from thawed PBMCs. A note on this clone: The antigen is not known.

Profiled with immunoSEQ multiplex PCR; TCRdb holds only in-frame clones, not every one. The sample carries some 110,000 clones, roughly 92% recorded once. Study-wide results and caveats: The small number of patients limits these findings pending further validation.

The CDR3 is 15 amino acids. Germline values: CDR1 SNHLY, CDR2 FYNNEI. Deletions cut 6 bases from V and 3 bases from J, with 14 bases between. The receptor was isolated from a human donor in good health. The chain is built from TRBV2 and TRBJ2-2; a weak D match, TRBD1 (5 bases). The sample comprised CD4+ T cells from blood. The CDR3 nucleotides read TGTGCCAGCAGCCTATATCAGGGTTACACCGGGGAGCTGTTTTTT. Translated: CASSLYQGYTGELFF. Full variable domain (outside the CDR3, taken from reference TRBV2 and TRBJ2-2): EPEVTQTPSHQVTQMGQEVILRCVPISNHLYFYWYRQILGQKVEFLVSFYNNEISEKSEIFDDQFSVERPDGSNFTLKIRSTKLEDSAMYFCASSLYQGYTGELFFGEGSRLTVL.